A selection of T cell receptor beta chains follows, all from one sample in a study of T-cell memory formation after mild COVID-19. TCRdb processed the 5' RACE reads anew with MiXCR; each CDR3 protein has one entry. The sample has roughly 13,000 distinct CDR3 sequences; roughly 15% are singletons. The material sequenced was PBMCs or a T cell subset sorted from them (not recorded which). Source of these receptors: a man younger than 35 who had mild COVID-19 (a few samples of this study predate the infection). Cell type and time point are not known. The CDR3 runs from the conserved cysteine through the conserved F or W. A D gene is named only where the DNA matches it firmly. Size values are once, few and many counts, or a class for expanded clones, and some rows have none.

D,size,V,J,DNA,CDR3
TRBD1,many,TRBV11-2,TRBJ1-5,TGTGCCACCCACCCCCCTAAAGACAGGGGGGGGCATCAGCCCCAGCATTTT,CATHPPKDRGGHQPQHF
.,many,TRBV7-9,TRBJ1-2,TGTGCCAGCACCAAGCCGGATTTTATCGGCTACACCTTC,CASTKPDFIGYTF
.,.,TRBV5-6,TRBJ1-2,TGTGCCAGCAGCTTGCAGGCCGGCTTAGCTAACTATGGCTACACCTTC,CASSLQAGLANYGYTF
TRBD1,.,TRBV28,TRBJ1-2,TGTGCCCTTCTGCTGGCGACAGGGGGTATCGGCTATGGCTACACCTTC,CALLLATGGIGYGYTF
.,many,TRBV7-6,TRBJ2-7,TGTGCCAGCAGCAGTTTGGTGAGGAGCTCCTACGAGCAGTACTTC,CASSSLVRSSYEQYF
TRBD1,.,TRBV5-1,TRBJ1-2,TGCGCCAGCAGCTCAAGCAAGGACAGGCAATTGTTCTATGGCTACACCTTC,CASSSSKDRQLFYGYTF
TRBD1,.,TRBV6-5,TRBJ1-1,TGTGCCAGCATCTTAGGACAGGGGGTGAACACTGAAGCTTTCTTT,CASILGQGVNTEAFF
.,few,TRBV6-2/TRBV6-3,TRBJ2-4,TGTGCCAGCAGGGCGCCTTCTAGGGCTGGGGCGCGAAACATTCAGTACTTC,CASRAPSRAGARNIQYF
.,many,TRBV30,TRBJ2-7,TGTGCCTGGAGTGCTGGACTCCCAGTGATTTACGAGCAGTACTTC,CAWSAGLPVIYEQYF
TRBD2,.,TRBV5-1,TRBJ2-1,TGCGCCAGCAGCTTGGCCTTAGCGGGGGGGAATGAGCAGTTCTTC,CASSLALAGGNEQFF
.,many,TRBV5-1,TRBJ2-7,TGCGCCAGCAGCTTGAAAACTAGCTACGAGCAGTACTTC,CASSLKTSYEQYF
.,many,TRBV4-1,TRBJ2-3,TGCGCCAGCAGCCGGAGGGTTATATGGGCGGAAGAGAACACAGATACGCAGTATTTT,CASSRRVIWAEENTDTQYF
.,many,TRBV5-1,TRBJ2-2,TGCGCCAGCAGCAAAAGACAGACGGAAGCGAACACCGGGGAGCTGTTTTTT,CASSKRQTEANTGELFF
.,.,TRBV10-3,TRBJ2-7,TGTGCCATCAGTGAGTCGTTGGTGGGAGACGGAGCCTACGAGCAGTACTTC,CAISESLVGDGAYEQYF
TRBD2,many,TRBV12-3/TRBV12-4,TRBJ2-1,TGTGCCAGCACCATTCTAGCGGGGGGGCTCGGGGAGCAGTTCTTC,CASTILAGGLGEQFF
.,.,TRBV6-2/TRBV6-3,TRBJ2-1,TGTGCCAGCAGTTACGCCCACAATGAGCAGTTCTTC,CASSYAHNEQFF